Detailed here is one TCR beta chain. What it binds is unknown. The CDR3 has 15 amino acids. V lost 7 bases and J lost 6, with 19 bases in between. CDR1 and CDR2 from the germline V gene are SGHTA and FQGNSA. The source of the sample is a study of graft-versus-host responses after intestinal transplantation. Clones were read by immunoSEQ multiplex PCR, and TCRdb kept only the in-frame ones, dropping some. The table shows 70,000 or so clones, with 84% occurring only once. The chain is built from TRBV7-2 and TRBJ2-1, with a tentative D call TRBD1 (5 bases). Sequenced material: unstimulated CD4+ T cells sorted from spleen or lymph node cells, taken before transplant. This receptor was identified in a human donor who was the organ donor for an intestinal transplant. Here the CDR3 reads CASTLTPGHSNEQFF. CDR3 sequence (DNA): TGTGCCAGCACCTTGACTCCCGGACACAGCAATGAGCAGTTCTTC.